The 32 T cell receptor beta chains listed next were all sequenced from one sample in a study of blood T cell repertoires in COVID-19 (dated by TCRdb to about 2020). The library came from the immunoSEQ multiplex PCR assay. TCRdb took this table from immuneACCESS and kept in-frame rearrangements with V and J called. Such tables lack part of the clones; where checked against another copy, unresolved V genes explain under half of the gap, and the rest is unexplained. Counted in this sample were over 10,000 clones; roughly 85% of them appeared once. Together, the top ten hold 29% of the sample. Sequencing was performed on peripheral blood. These TCRs come from a human donor in a cohort sampled during active COVID-19.

The chain's CDR3 is CATSRGAGGVNEAFF. CDR3 bases: TGTGCCACCAGCAGGGGGGCGGGAGGGGTAAATGAAGCTTTCTTT. The rearrangement links TRBV15 to TRBJ1-1, with D perhaps TRBD1 (6 bases). CDR3 length equals 15 residues. Germline V gene lookup returns CDR1 LNHNV and CDR2 YYDKDF (reference sequence). V was cut by 3 bases and J by 7 bases, with 18 bases left in between.

DNA for the CDR3: TGTGCCAGCAGCGGGACCGGGACAGACAATTCACCCCTCCACTTT. Encoded protein: CASSGTGTDNSPLHF. The V call is TRBV7-9, the J call TRBJ1-6; 7 positions match TRBD1. CDR1 and CDR2 from the germline V gene are SEHNR and FQNEAQ (reference sequence). The CDR3 sequence is 15 residues long. The trim removed 5 bases at V and 7 bases at J, leaving 8 bases unmatched. The complete variable domain, with remaining parts taken from reference TRBV7-9 and TRBJ1-6, reads DTGVSQNPRHKITKRGQNVTFRCDPISEHNRLYWYRQTLGQGPEFLTYFQNEAQLEKSRLLSDRFSAERPKGSFSTLEIQRTEQGDSAMYLCASSGTGTDNSPLHFGNGTRLTVT.

The gene calls are TRBV2 and TRBJ2-7; 7 nucleotides agree with TRBD1. CDR3 size: 15 residues. The junction had 5 bases not matched to a gene; V was cut back by 3 bases and J by 0 bases. Germline V CDR1 and CDR2: SNHLY, FYNNEI. CDR3 bases: TGTGCCAGCAGTGAGACAGGGCCCCGCTCCTACGAGCAGTACTTC. The encoded protein is CASSETGPRSYEQYF.

V gene TRBV18 combines with J gene TRBJ2-7; 9 positions agree with TRBD1. Germline CDR1 is KGHSH and CDR2 is LQKENI. The length of the CDR3 is 14 residues. The trim removed 5 bases at V and 4 bases at J, leaving 6 bases unmatched. DNA of the CDR3: TGTGCCAGCTCATCGGGACAGGGAAGGTACGAGCAGTACTTC. Its protein is CASSSGQGRYEQYF.

This clone was observed a few times. V and J are TRBV27 and TRBJ1-1; D unclear. Deletions cut 6 bases from V and 0 bases from J, with 14 bases between. Germline lookup yields CDR1 MNHEY and CDR2 SMNVEV (reference sequence). The CDR3 loop spans 15 amino acids. This chain's CDR3 is CASSYGRGLNTEAFF. The CDR3, as DNA: TGTGCCAGCAGCTACGGACGGGGTTTGAACACTGAAGCTTTCTTT.

As DNA, the CDR3 is TGCGCCAGCAGCCAAGGGCTGAACACAGATACGCAGTATTTT. It yields the protein CASSQGLNTDTQYF. The chain is built from TRBV4-1 and TRBJ2-3; D is unclear. The germline V gene has CDR1 MGHRA and CDR2 YSYEKL. V lost 1 base to trimming and J lost 2 bases, with 7 bases between them. The CDR3 runs to 14 residues.

V and J are TRBV6-5 and TRBJ1-4; no definite D call. Trimming cost V 6 bases and J 5 bases, with 10 bases left between them. The CDR3 is 13 residues long. CDR1 and CDR2 (germline): MNHEY, SVGAGI. This CDR3 reads CASRQNQNEKLFF. In DNA form, the CDR3 reads TGTGCCAGCAGACAGAACCAGAATGAAAAACTGTTTTTT.

This clone appeared once. The chain uses TRBV15 and TRBJ2-3; TRBD1 matches 7 bases. Germline CDR1 reads LNHNV; CDR2 reads YYDKDF (reference sequence). Trimming removed 1 base from V and 2 bases from J; junction bases left unmatched: 3. This CDR3 spans 15 amino acids. For the CDR3, the DNA is TGTGCCACCAGCAGAGGGGACAGTTCCACAGATACGCAGTATTTT. Protein sequence: CATSRGDSSTDTQYF.

This chain joins TRBV7-9 and TRBJ2-7; weak D call: TRBD1 (5 bases). The CDR3 is 14 residues long. V dropped 1 base and J dropped 2 bases, with 9 bases sitting between them. Germline V gives CDR1 SEHNR, CDR2 FQNEAQ (reference sequence). The CDR3 reads CASSLGQGTYEQYF. CDR3 coding DNA: TGTGCCAGCAGCTTAGGGCAGGGAACCTACGAGCAGTACTTC.

The V and J genes are TRBV6-6 and TRBJ1-1, with unresolved D. V lost 4 bases, J lost 5 bases, and 14 bases lay in between. Germline assignment: CDR1 MNHNY and CDR2 SVGAGI (reference sequence). This CDR3 is built from 14 residues. DNA of the CDR3: TGTGCCAGCAGTTTGATTGAGGGAAGGACTGAAGCTTTCTTT. It yields the protein CASSLIEGRTEAFF.

The chain has TRBV19 and TRBJ1-6; D is possibly TRBD1 (5 bases). With 3 bases removed from V and 7 bases from J, the gap between germline ends came to 10 bases. CDR1 is LNHDA, CDR2 SQIVND, per germline (reference sequence). There are 14 residues in the CDR3. CDR3: CASSMTGGNSPLHF. The CDR3 DNA reads as TGTGCCAGTAGTATGACGGGGGGGAATTCACCCCTCCACTTT.

This chain joins TRBV29-1 and TRBJ2-1, with 10 bases matching TRBD1. Germline CDR1 SQVTM, CDR2 ANQGSEA. V was clipped by 7 bases and J by 0 bases; unmatched bases: 9. This CDR3 has 16 amino acids. The CDR3 coding sequence is TGCAGCGCCCCGGGACAGGGGTTCGGCTCCTACAATGAGCAGTTCTTC. Translation: CSAPGQGFGSYNEQFF.

The V and J genes are TRBV2 and TRBJ2-5; no firm D call. The CDR3 sequence is 12 residues long. V shed 4 bases and J shed 1 base, with 4 bases lying between them. CDR1 SNHLY and CDR2 FYNNEI come from the germline V gene. In DNA, the CDR3 is TGTGCCAGCAGTGTCGGCCAAGAGACCCAGTACTTC. This gives the protein CASSVGQETQYF. The variable domain in full, completed from reference TRBV2 and TRBJ2-5, reads EPEVTQTPSHQVTQMGQEVILRCVPISNHLYFYWYRQILGQKVEFLVSFYNNEISEKSEIFDDQFSVERPDGSNFTLKIRSTKLEDSAMYFCASSVGQETQYFGPGTRLLVL.

CDR3: CASSFLSGNTIYF. Here the CDR3 DNA reads TGTGCCAGCAGTTTCCTCTCTGGAAACACCATATATTTT. The chain carries TRBV28 and TRBJ1-3, with D unresolved. V lost 3 bases and J 0 bases, leaving 3 bases between the germline ends. Germline V CDR1 and CDR2: MDHEN, SYDVKM. The CDR3 has 13 amino acids.

The chain couples TRBV6-5 to TRBJ1-1; D is perhaps TRBD1 (5 bases). Trimming removed 8 bases at V and 8 bases at J, with 24 bases between. Germline V gene sequence: CDR1 MNHEY, CDR2 SVGAGI. This CDR3 comprises 15 residues. CDR3 bases: TGTGCCAGCGGCTCCTCATCCCAGGGTTTAAGGGAAGCTTTCTTT. Translated: CASGSSSQGLREAFF.

J is TRBJ1-2 and V is TRBV19; 11 nucleotides match TRBD1. CDR1 is LNHDA and CDR2 is SQIVND in the germline V gene (reference sequence). V shed 3 bases, J shed 7 bases, and the junction held 4 bases outside the gene matches. The length of the CDR3 is 14 residues. The CDR3 nucleotides are TGTGCCAGTAGTATGGACAGGGGGCAGGGTGGCTACACCTTC. It translates to CASSMDRGQGGYTF.

This CDR3 reads CARLQGCTEAFF. DNA for the CDR3: TGTGCCAGATTACAGGGGTGCACTGAAGCTTTCTTT. V and J are TRBV3-1 (or the pseudogene TRBV3-2) and TRBJ1-1, with TRBD1 matching over 7 bases. Germline loops: CDR1 LGHDT, CDR2 YNNKEL (reference sequence). This CDR3 has 12 amino acids. With 9 bases clipped from V and 4 bases from J, the junction kept 5 bases outside the gene matches.

The chain employs TRBV18 and TRBJ1-1; D remains ambiguous. V was clipped by 8 bases and J by 0 bases, with 13 bases between them. CDR1 is KGHSH and CDR2 is LQKENI in the germline V gene. The CDR3 extends over 14 amino acids. As DNA, the CDR3 is TGTGCCAGCACGCTACAGATTATGAACACTGAAGCTTTCTTT. Amino acid sequence: CASTLQIMNTEAFF. Combining the CDR3 with reference TRBV18 and TRBJ1-1 gives the whole variable domain NAGVMQNPRHLVRRRGQEARLRCSPMKGHSHVYWYRQLPEEGLKFMVYLQKENIIDESGMPKERFSAEFPKEGPSILRIQQVVRGDSAAYFCASTLQIMNTEAFFGQGTRLTVV.

This clone is medium-sized within its sample. This chain uses TRBV4-3 with TRBJ2-3; 9 positions match TRBD1. This CDR3 is built from 16 residues. V was pared by 0 bases and J by 3 bases, with 4 bases of the junction left unmatched. Looked up from germline, CDR1 is LGHNA and CDR2 is YSLEER. In DNA, the CDR3 is TGCGCCAGCAGCCAAGATCTGGGACAGGGTACAGATACGCAGTATTTT. Protein product: CASSQDLGQGTDTQYF.

V and J are TRBV4-3 and TRBJ1-1; D is uncertain. The CDR3 contains 14 residues. Trimming removed 0 bases at V and 1 base at J, with 6 bases between. Per the germline V gene, CDR1 is LGHNA and CDR2 is YSLEER. CDR3 bases: TGCGCCAGCAGCCAAGAAGGGAGGAACACTGAAGCTTTCTTT. This encodes CASSQEGRNTEAFF.

The chain is built from TRBV11-1 and TRBJ1-6; the D gene is possibly TRBD1 (5 bases). The germline V and J ends were trimmed by 0 bases and 5 bases, with 11 bases remaining between them. Looked up from germline, CDR1 is SGHAT and CDR2 is FQDESV (reference sequence). This CDR3 region has 16 residues. For the CDR3, the DNA is TGTGCCAGCAGCTTAGCCGGACACGTCGATAATTCACCCCTCCACTTT. It is translated as CASSLAGHVDNSPLHF. The whole variable domain, filled in from reference TRBV11-1 and TRBJ1-6, reads EAEVAQSPRYKITEKSQAVAFWCDPISGHATLYWYRQILGQGPELLVQFQDESVVDDSQLPKDRFSAERLKGVDSTLKIQPAELGDSAMYLCASSLAGHVDNSPLHFGNGTRLTVT.

The V gene is TRBV6-5, the J gene TRBJ1-5; D gene ambiguous. This CDR3 spans 12 amino acids. The V gene lost 6 bases and the J gene lost 8 bases, with 11 bases spanning the gap. Germline CDR1 and CDR2: MNHEY and SVGAGI. The CDR3: CASSRLDEPQHF. CDR3 sequence (DNA): TGTGCCAGCAGCAGGTTAGATGAGCCCCAGCATTTT.

This sequence joins TRBV10-3 and TRBJ1-4; tentatively, D is TRBD1 (6 bases). This CDR3 contains 16 residues. Germline V gene sequence: CDR1 ENHRY, CDR2 SYGVKD. V was clipped by 2 bases and J by 1 base, with 11 bases between them. Here the CDR3 DNA reads TGTGCCATCAGTGAGGGCAGGGGTAAAACTAATGAAAAACTGTTTTTT. It specifies CAISEGRGKTNEKLFF.

This clone occurred a few times. The chain recombines TRBV7-3 with TRBJ1-2; TRBD1 matches at 8 bases. CDR1 is SGHTA, CDR2 FQGTGA, per germline. There are 13 residues in the CDR3. The junction had 4 bases not matched to a gene; V was cut back by 5 bases and J by 5 bases. Here the CDR3 reads CASSPGQGYGYTF. The CDR3 bases are TGTGCCAGCAGCCCAGGACAGGGATATGGCTACACCTTC.

The rearrangement joins TRBV13 to TRBJ1-2, with D possibly matching TRBD1 (5 bases). V was trimmed by 5 bases and J by 0 bases, leaving 13 bases between them. Germline values: CDR1 PRHDT, CDR2 FYEKMQ (reference sequence). The CDR3 contains 15 residues. The chain's CDR3 is CASSGTRGTNYGYTF. CDR3 nucleotides: TGTGCCAGCAGCGGTACCCGGGGGACTAACTATGGCTACACCTTC.

This chain joins TRBV10-1 and TRBJ2-3; D gene unclear. The ends were cut back, 3 bases at V and 2 bases at J, with 9 bases in the middle. CDR3 size: 14 residues. Germline loops: CDR1 WNHNN, CDR2 SYGVQD (reference sequence). The CDR3 nucleotides read TGCGCCAGCAGTGACGGGTCCTCCACAGATACGCAGTATTTT. Translating gives CASSDGSSTDTQYF.

This clone occurred a few times. This sequence joins TRBV28 and TRBJ2-3; TRBD2 matches at 8 bases. CDR3 size: 15 residues. V trimming: 3 bases; J trimming: 2 bases; junction bases outside the gene matches: 4. The V gene's germline CDR1 is MDHEN and CDR2 SYDVKM. In DNA, the CDR3 is TGTGCCAGCAGTTTGGTAGCGGGAAACACAGATACGCAGTATTTT. Translating gives CASSLVAGNTDTQYF.

The V gene is TRBV7-6, the J gene TRBJ2-2; 10 bases are shared with TRBD1. V gave up 2 bases and J gave up 3 bases; unmatched junction bases: 6. The CDR3 is 17 amino acids. Germline V gene data show CDR1 as SGHVS and CDR2 as FNYEAQ. The CDR3 nucleotides are TGTGCCAGCAGCTTATACGACAGGGGGCACGACACCGGGGAGCTGTTTTTT. Translated: CASSLYDRGHDTGELFF.

This clone is categorized as hyperexpanded. The chain carries TRBV7-9 and TRBJ2-7; 7 bases are a match to TRBD1. J lost 1 base, V lost 5 bases, and 5 bases had no gene match. CDR3 size: 14 residues. The germline gives CDR1 SEHNR, CDR2 FQNEAQ (reference sequence). Here the CDR3 reads CASSPPTGSYEQYF. As DNA, the CDR3 is TGTGCCAGCAGCCCCCCGACAGGGTCCTACGAGCAGTACTTC.

The rearrangement uses TRBV18 and TRBJ2-3, with TRBD2 identical over 12 bases. CDR1 is KGHSH, CDR2 LQKENI, per germline. J lost 3 bases, V lost 4 bases, and 5 bases had no gene match. The CDR3 extends over 16 amino acids. CDR3 loop: CASSRGLAGLTDTQYF. The CDR3 DNA follows: TGTGCCAGCTCACGAGGACTAGCGGGGCTAACAGATACGCAGTATTTT.

This chain links TRBV30 with TRBJ1-1; weak D call: TRBD1 (5 bases). The CDR3 totals 16 residues. The V gene lost 0 bases and the J gene lost 5 bases, with 19 bases spanning the gap. The germline CDR1 and CDR2 sequences are GTSNPN and SVGIG (reference sequence). The CDR3 sequence: CAWSVKGGIRGTEAFF. CDR3 bases: TGTGCCTGGAGTGTTAAAGGAGGGATAAGGGGAACTGAAGCTTTCTTT.

The chain links TRBV5-4 to TRBJ2-7; D not resolved. The germline V and J ends were trimmed by 0 bases and 3 bases, with 7 bases remaining between them. This CDR3 contains 13 residues. The germline gives CDR1 SGHNT, CDR2 YYREEE (reference sequence). The CDR3 loop reads CASSLGPGYEQYF. In DNA form, the CDR3 reads TGTGCCAGCAGCTTGGGACCGGGCTACGAGCAGTACTTC.